The rows below give T cell receptor beta chains drawn from one sample of a study of T cell responses to AZD1222 COVID-19 vaccine. Method: immunoSEQ multiplex PCR; TCRdb's copy keeps in-frame clones and lacks some. The table has 140,000 or so clones, roughly 92% seen once; the top ten hold 1.7%. The source material was peripheral blood, sampled on day 0 of AZD1222 vaccination. The receptors here all came from an adult in good health. CDR3s include the opening cysteine and the closing phenylalanine or tryptophan. D genes are given only for firm matches. Not every row has a clone size; where given, it reads once, few, many or a size class.

abundance: NA
d_gene: NA
len: 13
j_gene: TRBJ1-2
v_gene: TRBV5-5
CDR3aa: CASSSDIGYGYTF
CDR3nt: TGTGCCAGCAGCTCCGACATTGGCTATGGCTACACCTTC

abundance: NA
d_gene: NA
len: 15
j_gene: TRBJ2-7
v_gene: TRBV5-1
CDR3aa: CASSLAIAEGYEQYF
CDR3nt: TGCGCCAGCAGCTTGGCCATAGCGGAGGGCTACGAGCAGTACTTC

abundance: once
d_gene: NA
len: 13
j_gene: TRBJ1-1
v_gene: TRBV11-2
CDR3aa: CASSPMGRIEAFF
CDR3nt: TGTGCCAGCAGTCCCATGGGACGGATTGAAGCTTTCTTT

abundance: NA
d_gene: TRBD2
len: 16
j_gene: TRBJ2-7
v_gene: TRBV18
CDR3aa: CASSPTGGDRSYEQYF
CDR3nt: TGTGCCAGCTCACCGACTGGGGGGGATAGAAGTTACGAGCAGTACTTC

abundance: NA
d_gene: NA
len: 17
j_gene: TRBJ1-6
v_gene: TRBV9
CDR3aa: CASSVGQGRSYNSPLHF
CDR3nt: TGTGCCAGCAGCGTAGGCCAGGGCCGCTCCTATAATTCACCCCTCCACTTT

abundance: NA
d_gene: NA
len: 15
j_gene: TRBJ2-1
v_gene: TRBV25-1
CDR3aa: CASSASGTTYNEQFF
CDR3nt: TGTGCCAGCAGTGCCTCCGGGACCACCTACAATGAGCAGTTCTTC

abundance: few
d_gene: NA
len: 15
j_gene: TRBJ2-6
v_gene: TRBV5-1
CDR3aa: CASSVYRAGANVLTF
CDR3nt: TGCGCCAGCAGCGTGTACAGGGCCGGGGCCAACGTCCTGACTTTC

abundance: NA
d_gene: NA
len: 14
j_gene: TRBJ1-4
v_gene: TRBV6-5
CDR3aa: CASSLRATNEKLFF
CDR3nt: TGTGCCAGCAGCCTACGGGCAACTAATGAAAAACTGTTTTTT

abundance: NA
d_gene: TRBD2
len: 16
j_gene: TRBJ2-3
v_gene: TRBV7-9
CDR3aa: CASSLLRLAELDTQYF
CDR3nt: TGTGCCAGCAGCTTATTAAGGCTAGCGGAATTAGATACGCAGTATTTT

abundance: few
d_gene: NA
len: 13
j_gene: TRBJ1-1
v_gene: TRBV10-2
CDR3aa: CASRLGPGTEAFF
CDR3nt: TGCGCCAGCAGATTAGGCCCGGGGACTGAAGCTTTCTTT

abundance: NA
d_gene: TRBD1
len: 16
j_gene: TRBJ2-1
v_gene: TRBV3-1/TRBV3-2
CDR3aa: CASSPRTGTSYNEQFF
CDR3nt: TGTGCCAGCAGCCCCCGGACAGGGACCTCCTACAATGAGCAGTTCTTC

abundance: NA
d_gene: NA
len: 16
j_gene: TRBJ1-1
v_gene: TRBV5-4
CDR3aa: CASSLERGVVATEAFF
CDR3nt: TGTGCCAGCAGCTTGGAGAGAGGAGTGGTGGCCACTGAAGCTTTCTTT

abundance: NA
d_gene: NA
len: 13
j_gene: TRBJ2-5
v_gene: TRBV3-1/TRBV3-2
CDR3aa: CASSQGPGGTQYF
CDR3nt: TGTGCCAGCAGCCAAGGTCCCGGGGGGACCCAGTACTTC

abundance: NA
d_gene: NA
len: 12
j_gene: TRBJ1-2
v_gene: TRBV18
CDR3aa: CASSPRPISYTF
CDR3nt: TGTGCCAGCTCACCACGGCCTATCAGCTACACCTTC

abundance: NA
d_gene: TRBD1
len: 22
j_gene: TRBJ1-5
v_gene: TRBV10-2
CDR3aa: CASSEWGQRGAGWTEQYQPQHF
CDR3nt: TGCGCCAGCAGTGAGTGGGGACAGCGAGGTGCCGGTTGGACAGAACAATATCAGCCCCAGCATTTT